This T cell receptor beta chain appears in the sequencing data of a study of cytomegalovirus exposure and HLA in healthy donors. The CDR3 totals 15 residues. The junction had 9 bases not matched to a gene; V was cut back by 4 bases and J by 6 bases. Germline V CDR1 and CDR2: SGDLS, YYNGEE. Both 60 Vbeta primers and 13 Jbeta primers went into the PCR. Method: immunoSEQ multiplex PCR; TCRdb's copy keeps in-frame clones and lacks some. The table lists 90,000 to 100,000 clones, 82% of them singletons. This TCR was recovered from a middle-aged man in good health and CMV-seronegative. The sequenced sample was PBMCs. The chain employs TRBV9 and TRBJ2-7, with TRBD2 matching over 11 bases. Here the CDR3 DNA reads TGTGCCAGCAGCATCACCGGGACTAGCGGTGGCGAGCAGTACTTC. The encoded protein is CASSITGTSGGEQYF.